The 13 T cell receptor beta chains given below trace back to one sample, sequenced in a study of blood T cell repertoires in COVID-19. Sequencing was performed with immunoSEQ multiplex PCR; in TCRdb, only in-frame clones are kept and a portion is missing. Found here are over 350,000 clones, 87% of them singletons; the top ten hold roughly 1.9%. Sequencing was performed on PBMCs or T cells enriched from blood (not recorded which). Receptors were obtained from a woman under 30 with acute COVID-19.

V and J are TRBV7-9 and TRBJ1-1; D is perhaps TRBD1 (6 bases). Germline V CDR1 and CDR2: SEHNR, FQNEAQ (reference sequence). The V end lost 2 bases, the J end lost 2 bases, and 12 bases lay between the germline ends. The CDR3 runs 15 residues. The CDR3 DNA reads as TGTGCCAGCAGCTTAAGGACAGAAAAAAACACTGAAGCTTTCTTT. Protein sequence: CASSLRTEKNTEAFF.

The chain uses TRBV5-1 and TRBJ2-2; D not resolved. Per the germline V gene, CDR1 is SGHRS and CDR2 is YFSETQ. The CDR3 contains 15 residues. V lost 1 base and J lost 4, with 11 bases in between. The CDR3: CASSLSESTTGELFF. The CDR3 DNA sequence: TGCGCCAGCAGCTTGTCGGAGTCAACCACCGGGGAGCTGTTTTTT. Filled out from reference TRBV5-1 and TRBJ2-2, the complete variable domain reads KAGVTQTPRYLIKTRGQQVTLSCSPISGHRSVSWYQQTPGQGLQFLFEYFSETQRNKGNFPGRFSGRQFSNSRSEMNVSTLELGDSALYLCASSLSESTTGELFFGEGSRLTVL.

This sequence joins TRBV10-3 and TRBJ2-7, with 10 bases lining up with TRBD1. Losses at the gene ends were 9 bases for V and 5 bases for J; bases not matched to a gene: 10. The germline V gene has CDR1 ENHRY and CDR2 SYGVKD. The CDR3 has 14 amino acids. The CDR3 DNA reads TGTGCCATAAAACCGGGACAGGGGCTACACGAGCAGTACTTC. Its protein product is CAIKPGQGLHEQYF.

CDR3 bases: TGTGCCAGACCTCCAGGACTGCGTATTTCCTACGAGCAGTACTTC. The encoded protein is CARPPGLRISYEQYF. The chain employs TRBV19 and TRBJ2-7; possibly TRBD2 for D (5 bases). Deletions cut 9 bases from V and 1 base from J, with 19 bases between. There are 15 residues in the CDR3. Germline CDR1 LNHDA, CDR2 SQIVND (reference sequence).

This chain links TRBV28 with TRBJ2-7; 11 positions agree with TRBD2. Trimming took 2 bases from V and 2 from J; bases not matched to a gene: 8. In germline, CDR1 is MDHEN, CDR2 SYDVKM. The length of the CDR3 is 17 residues. The CDR3 loop reads CASSLVSSGRTPYEQYF. The CDR3 DNA sequence: TGTGCCAGCAGTTTAGTTTCTAGCGGGAGGACCCCCTACGAGCAGTACTTC.

The V and J genes are TRBV11-2 and TRBJ1-2; D not certain. The CDR3 spans 12 residues. Per the germline V gene, CDR1 is SGHAT and CDR2 is FQNNGV. Trimming took off 8 bases at V and 3 bases at J, with 10 bases between the two ends. CDR3 protein: CASAFGDYGYTF. For the CDR3, the DNA is TGTGCCAGCGCCTTCGGGGACTATGGCTACACCTTC.

The chain recombines TRBV3-1 (or the pseudogene TRBV3-2) with TRBJ1-4; TRBD1 is a possible D gene (5 bases). The CDR3 is made up of 14 amino acids. Trimming removed 5 bases at V and 3 bases at J, with 10 bases between. Per the germline V gene, CDR1 is LGHDT and CDR2 is YNNKEL (reference sequence). The CDR3: CASSDTGANEKLFF. The CDR3 region has the DNA TGTGCCAGCAGCGATACGGGGGCTAATGAAAAACTGTTTTTT.

This CDR3 reads CASSSLRSYGYTF. CDR3 coding DNA: TGTGCCAGCAGCTCGCTCCGGAGCTATGGCTACACCTTC. The rearrangement joins TRBV5-8 to TRBJ1-2; D unresolved. Germline V gives CDR1 SGHTS, CDR2 YDEGEE. V shed 3 bases and J shed 4 bases, with 10 bases lying between them. The CDR3 runs 13 residues. Together with reference TRBV5-8 and TRBJ1-2, the CDR3 gives the full variable domain: EAGVTQSPTHLIKTRGQQATLRCSPISGHTSVYWYQQALGLGLQFLLWYDEGEERNRGNFPPRFSGRQFPNYSSELNVNALELEDSALYLCASSSLRSYGYTFGSGTRLTVV.

The chain combines TRBV15 with TRBJ2-2; D gene ambiguous. Trimming took off 0 bases at V and 5 bases at J, with 7 bases between the two ends. The germline V gene has CDR1 LNHNV and CDR2 YYDKDF (reference sequence). The CDR3 is made up of 14 amino acids. The CDR3 region has the DNA TGTGCCACCAGCAGAGATCGAGGAACCGGGGAGCTGTTTTTT. The encoded protein is CATSRDRGTGELFF.

This clone showed up just once. V gene TRBV7-9 combines with J gene TRBJ2-7; D remains unclear. The V gene lost 4 bases and the J gene lost 4 bases, with 11 bases spanning the gap. The germline gives CDR1 SEHNR, CDR2 FQNEAQ (reference sequence). CDR3 length: 13 residues. CDR3 sequence reads: CASSSGSHYEQYF. CDR3 nucleotides: TGTGCCAGCAGCTCCGGTAGCCATTACGAGCAGTACTTC.

The V call is TRBV27, the J call TRBJ2-7; D remains ambiguous. The CDR3 contains 13 residues. With 3 bases removed from V and 4 bases from J, the gap between germline ends came to 10 bases. Per germline, CDR1 MNHEY and CDR2 SMNVEV (reference sequence). CDR3 region: CASSFGIVYEQYF. The CDR3 nucleotides read TGTGCCAGCAGTTTCGGTATTGTGTACGAGCAGTACTTC.

The J gene is TRBJ2-4, the V gene TRBV7-2; possibly TRBD2 for D (5 bases). The CDR3 contains 15 residues. CDR1 is SGHTA, CDR2 FQGNSA, per germline. Deletions cut 0 bases from V and 6 bases from J, with 12 bases between. The CDR3: CASSLAGKNPNIQYF. The CDR3 region has the DNA TGTGCCAGCAGCTTAGCCGGGAAAAACCCAAACATTCAGTACTTC.

A few counts support this clone. The rearrangement links TRBV7-2 to TRBJ1-2, with 8 bases lining up with TRBD1. J lost 3 bases, V lost 5 bases, and 11 bases had no gene match. The V gene's germline CDR1 is SGHTA and CDR2 FQGNSA. This CDR3 has 16 residues. CDR3 coding DNA: TGTGCCAGCAGCCAAAAAACGGGCAGGGGGCACTATGGCTACACCTTC. Amino acids: CASSQKTGRGHYGYTF. The full variable domain, in which reference TRBV7-2 and TRBJ1-2 provide the parts outside the CDR3, is GAGVSQSPSNKVTEKGKDVELRCDPISGHTALYWYRQSLGQGLEFLIYFQGNSAPDKSGLPSDRFSAERTGGSVSTLTIQRTQQEDSAVYLCASSQKTGRGHYGYTFGSGTRLTVV.